Each of the 10 T cell receptor beta chains below was sequenced from the same sample in a study of blood T cell repertoires in COVID-19. Only in-frame clones appear in the TCRdb table, and some are missing; sequencing was by immunoSEQ multiplex PCR. The sample contains about 230,000 clones, roughly 85% of which appear only once. The sequenced sample consisted of peripheral blood. The receptors come from a woman in her seventies with active or convalescent COVID-19.

The rearrangement joins TRBV6-5 to TRBJ1-6; 7 nucleotides line up with TRBD1. Germline CDR1 reads MNHEY; CDR2 reads SVGAGI. This CDR3 comprises 15 residues. Trimming removed 3 bases from V and 5 bases from J; junction bases left unmatched: 4. The CDR3, as DNA: TGTGCCAGCAGTTATCGCGGACAGGATAATTCACCCCTCCACTTT. Translating gives CASSYRGQDNSPLHF.

The chain carries TRBV12-1 and TRBJ2-1; TRBD2, the D gene given by the table, was not confirmed from the DNA. TRBV12-1 is a known pseudogene. The CDR3 consists of 15 residues. As DNA, the CDR3 is TGTGCCAGCAGCTCCGCAGGACTAACCAACAATGAGCAGTTCTTC. Translating gives CASSSAGLTNNEQFF.

The chain joins TRBV28 to TRBJ2-7, with 8 bases fitting TRBD1. Germline V CDR1 and CDR2: MDHEN, SYDVKM. V shed 3 bases, J shed 3 bases, and the junction held 10 bases outside the gene matches. CDR3 length equals 16 residues. This CDR3 is CASSLGPDRANYEQYF. CDR3 bases: TGTGCCAGCAGTTTGGGCCCGGACAGGGCGAACTACGAGCAGTACTTC.

The chain joins TRBV4-2 to TRBJ1-1; tentatively, D is TRBD1 (5 bases). The CDR3 has 16 amino acids. Germline CDR1 is LGHNA and CDR2 is YNFKEQ. Deletions cut 0 bases from V and 3 bases from J, with 14 bases between. CDR3 sequence reads: CASSQEGVYGDTEAFF. The CDR3 region has the DNA TGTGCCAGCAGCCAAGAAGGGGTTTATGGGGACACTGAAGCTTTCTTT.

As DNA, the CDR3 is TGCGCCAGCAGCTTGGTGGTTAGCGGGGTAGATACGCAGTATTTT. This codes for CASSLVVSGVDTQYF. This chain joins TRBV5-1 and TRBJ2-3, with 8 nucleotides matching TRBD2. This CDR3 is built from 15 residues. Germline CDR1 and CDR2: SGHRS and YFSETQ. The junction had 5 bases not matched to a gene; V was cut back by 0 bases and J by 5 bases.

The genes are TRBV27 and TRBJ1-2; D unclear. The CDR3 is 15 amino acids. Germline V gives CDR1 MNHEY, CDR2 SMNVEV (reference sequence). The V end lost 6 bases, the J end lost 1 base, and 15 bases lay between the germline ends. The CDR3 region is CASRPRAHYNYGYTF. The DNA for the CDR3 is TGTGCCAGCAGGCCGCGGGCTCACTATAACTATGGCTACACCTTC.

V and J are TRBV6-1 and TRBJ2-3; possible D gene TRBD1, 6 bases. The CDR3 consists of 12 residues. Germline lookup yields CDR1 MNHNS and CDR2 SASEGT. The germline V and J ends were trimmed by 3 bases and 5 bases, with 6 bases remaining between them. The CDR3 loop is CASSETGDTQYF. Written as DNA, the CDR3 is TGTGCCAGCAGTGAGACAGGAGATACGCAGTATTTT.

Only a few counts were recorded for this clone. V usage is TRBV10-3 and J usage is TRBJ1-2; TRBD1 is a possible D gene (6 bases). The germline V gene encodes CDR1 ENHRY and CDR2 SYGVKD. With 5 bases removed from V and 5 bases from J, the gap between germline ends came to 18 bases. The CDR3 runs to 15 residues. CDR3 DNA: TGTGCCATCAGTACCGCAGGGGATCTTCCTTATGGCTACACCTTC. This codes for CAISTAGDLPYGYTF.

This chain joins TRBV5-4 and TRBJ2-1; 8 bases map to TRBD2. V lost 5 bases and J lost 4; bases outside the gene matches: 8. The CDR3 length is 15 residues. Germline V gene data show CDR1 as SGHNT and CDR2 as YYREEE (reference sequence). The CDR3 nucleotides read TGTGCCAGCAGGGTAGGCAGCGGGGGTTACAATGAGCAGTTCTTC. Its protein is CASRVGSGGYNEQFF. Together with reference TRBV5-4 and TRBJ2-1, the CDR3 gives the full variable domain: ETGVTQSPTHLIKTRGQQVTLRCSSQSGHNTVSWYQQALGQGPQFIFQYYREEENGRGNFPPRFSGLQFPNYSSELNVNALELDDSALYLCASRVGSGGYNEQFFGPGTRLTVL.

CDR3 bases: TGTGCCAGCTCACCGGGACAGGGGAGATCGGGGCAGCCCCAGCATTTT. Protein sequence: CASSPGQGRSGQPQHF. The V gene is TRBV18, the J gene TRBJ1-5, with TRBD1 matching over 10 bases. Germline values: CDR1 KGHSH, CDR2 LQKENI. J gave up 7 bases and V 3 bases, and 9 bases lay outside the gene matches. The CDR3 sequence is 16 residues long.